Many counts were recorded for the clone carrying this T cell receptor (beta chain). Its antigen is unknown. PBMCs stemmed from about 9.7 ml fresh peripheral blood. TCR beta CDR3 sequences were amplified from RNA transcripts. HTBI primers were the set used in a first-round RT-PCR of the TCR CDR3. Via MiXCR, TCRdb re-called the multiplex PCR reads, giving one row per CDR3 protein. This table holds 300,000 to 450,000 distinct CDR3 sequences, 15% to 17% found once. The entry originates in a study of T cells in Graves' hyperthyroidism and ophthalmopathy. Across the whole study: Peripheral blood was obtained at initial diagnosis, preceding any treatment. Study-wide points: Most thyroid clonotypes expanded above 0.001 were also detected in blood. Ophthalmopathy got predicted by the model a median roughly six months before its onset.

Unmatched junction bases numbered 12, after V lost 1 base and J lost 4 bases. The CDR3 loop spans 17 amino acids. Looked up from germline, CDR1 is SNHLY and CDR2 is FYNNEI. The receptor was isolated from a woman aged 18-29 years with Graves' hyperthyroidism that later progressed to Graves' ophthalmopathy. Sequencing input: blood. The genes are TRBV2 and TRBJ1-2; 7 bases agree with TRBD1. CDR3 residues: CASSEGFWAGGSYGYTF. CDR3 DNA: TGTGCCAGCAGTGAAGGGTTTTGGGCAGGGGGTAGCTATGGCTACACCTTC.